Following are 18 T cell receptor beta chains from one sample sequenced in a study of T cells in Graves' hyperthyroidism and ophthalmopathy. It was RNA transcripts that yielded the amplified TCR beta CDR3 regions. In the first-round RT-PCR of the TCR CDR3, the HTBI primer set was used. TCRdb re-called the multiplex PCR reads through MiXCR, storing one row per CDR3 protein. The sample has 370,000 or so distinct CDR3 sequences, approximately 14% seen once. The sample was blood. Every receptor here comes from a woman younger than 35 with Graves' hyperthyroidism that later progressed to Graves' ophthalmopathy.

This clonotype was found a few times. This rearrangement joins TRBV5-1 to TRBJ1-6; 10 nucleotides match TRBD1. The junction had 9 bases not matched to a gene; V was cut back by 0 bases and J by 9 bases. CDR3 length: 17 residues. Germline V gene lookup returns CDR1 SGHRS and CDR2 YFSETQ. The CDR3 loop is CASSLAGRTGGSSPLHF. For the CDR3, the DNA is TGCGCCAGCAGCTTGGCCGGACGGACAGGGGGGAGTTCACCCCTCCACTTT. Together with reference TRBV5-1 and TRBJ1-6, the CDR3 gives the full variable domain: KAGVTQTPRYLIKTRGQQVTLSCSPISGHRSVSWYQQTPGQGLQFLFEYFSETQRNKGNFPGRFSGRQFSNSRSEMNVSTLELGDSALYLCASSLAGRTGGSSPLHFGNGTRLTVT.

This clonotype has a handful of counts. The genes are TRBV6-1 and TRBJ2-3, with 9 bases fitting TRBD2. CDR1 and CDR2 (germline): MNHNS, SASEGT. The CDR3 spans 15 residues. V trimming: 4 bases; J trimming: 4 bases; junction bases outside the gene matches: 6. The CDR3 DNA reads TGTGCCAGCAGTGTTAGCGGGAGTGTTGCAGATACGCAGTATTTT. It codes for CASSVSGSVADTQYF.

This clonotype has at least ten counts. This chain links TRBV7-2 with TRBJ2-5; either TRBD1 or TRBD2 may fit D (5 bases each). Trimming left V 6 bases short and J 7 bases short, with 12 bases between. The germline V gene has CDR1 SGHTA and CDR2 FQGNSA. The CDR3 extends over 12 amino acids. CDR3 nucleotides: TGTGCCAGCAGTTCCGAGGGGCGGACCCAGTACTTC. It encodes CASSSEGRTQYF.

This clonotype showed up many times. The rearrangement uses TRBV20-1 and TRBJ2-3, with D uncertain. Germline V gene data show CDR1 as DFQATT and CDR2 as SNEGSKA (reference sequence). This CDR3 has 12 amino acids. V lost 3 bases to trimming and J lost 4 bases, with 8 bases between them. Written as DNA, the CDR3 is TGCAGTGCTAGTTATAGTTCAGATACGCAGTATTTT. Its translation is CSASYSSDTQYF.

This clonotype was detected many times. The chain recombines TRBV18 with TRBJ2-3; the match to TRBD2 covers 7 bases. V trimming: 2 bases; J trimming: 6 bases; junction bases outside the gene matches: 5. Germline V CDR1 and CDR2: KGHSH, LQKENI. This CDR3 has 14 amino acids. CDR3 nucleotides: TGTGCCAGCTCACCAGGGACTAATGGGGATACGCAGTATTTT. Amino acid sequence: CASSPGTNGDTQYF.

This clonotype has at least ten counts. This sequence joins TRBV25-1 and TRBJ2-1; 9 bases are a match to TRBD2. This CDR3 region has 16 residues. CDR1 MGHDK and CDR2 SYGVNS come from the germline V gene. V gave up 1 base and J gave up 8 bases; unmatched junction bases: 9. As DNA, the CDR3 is TGTGCCAGCAGTGAATTAATAGCGGGAGCGGATTATGAGCAGTTCTTC. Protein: CASSELIAGADYEQFF.

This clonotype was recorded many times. The CDR3 region is CASRNLPGLHQETQYF. The CDR3 region has the DNA TGTGCCAGCAGAAACCTACCGGGCCTACATCAAGAGACCCAGTACTTC. The genes are TRBV28 and TRBJ2-5, with D uncertain. V gave up 6 bases and J gave up 2 bases, with 19 bases separating them. The V gene's germline CDR1 is MDHEN and CDR2 SYDVKM. The CDR3 sequence is 16 residues long.

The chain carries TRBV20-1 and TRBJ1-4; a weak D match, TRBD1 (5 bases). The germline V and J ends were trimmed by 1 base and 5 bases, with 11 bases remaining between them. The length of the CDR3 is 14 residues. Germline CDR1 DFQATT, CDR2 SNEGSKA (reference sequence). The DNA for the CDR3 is TGCAGTGCTAGAGGGGACCCGGGAAATGAAAAACTGTTTTTT. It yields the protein CSARGDPGNEKLFF.

Here the CDR3 DNA reads TGTGCCAGCAGTTTCCGGGATTTGGCTTCACCCCTCCACTTT. This gives the protein CASSFRDLASPLHF. The chain uses TRBV6-2 or TRBV6-3 and TRBJ1-6; D uncertain. V dropped 4 bases and J dropped 9 bases, with 13 bases sitting between them. CDR1 and CDR2 (germline): MNHEY, SVGEGT. The CDR3 has 14 amino acids.

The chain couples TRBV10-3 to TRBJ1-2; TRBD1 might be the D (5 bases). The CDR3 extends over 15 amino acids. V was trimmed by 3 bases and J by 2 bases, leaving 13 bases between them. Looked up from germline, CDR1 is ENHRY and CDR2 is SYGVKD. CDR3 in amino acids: CAISETGPVNYGYTF. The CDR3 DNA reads TGTGCCATCAGTGAAACAGGACCCGTAAACTATGGCTACACCTTC.

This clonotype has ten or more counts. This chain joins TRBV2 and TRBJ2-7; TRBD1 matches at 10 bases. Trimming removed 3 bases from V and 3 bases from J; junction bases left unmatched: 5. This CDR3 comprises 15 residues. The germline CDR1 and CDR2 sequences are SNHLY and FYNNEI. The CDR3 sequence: CASSDTGQGIYEQYF. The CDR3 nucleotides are TGTGCCAGCAGTGATACGGGACAGGGGATCTACGAGCAGTACTTC.

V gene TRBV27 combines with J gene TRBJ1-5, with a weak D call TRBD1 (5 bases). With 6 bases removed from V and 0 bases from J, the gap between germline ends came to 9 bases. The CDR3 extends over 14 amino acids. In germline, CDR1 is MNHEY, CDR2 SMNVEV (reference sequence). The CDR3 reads CASRPGYSNQPQHF. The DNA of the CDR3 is TGTGCCAGCAGGCCAGGGTATAGCAATCAGCCCCAGCATTTT.

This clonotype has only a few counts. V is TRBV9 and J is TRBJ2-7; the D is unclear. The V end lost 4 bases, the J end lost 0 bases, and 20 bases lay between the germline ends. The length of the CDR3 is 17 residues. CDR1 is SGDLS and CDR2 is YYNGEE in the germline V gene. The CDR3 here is CASSPGSGVLSSYEQYF. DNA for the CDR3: TGTGCCAGCAGCCCAGGATCAGGAGTACTGAGCTCCTACGAGCAGTACTTC. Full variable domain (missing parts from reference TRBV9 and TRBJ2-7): DSGVTQTPKHLITATGQRVTLRCSPRSGDLSVYWYQQSLDQGLQFLIQYYNGEERAKGNILERFSAQQFPDLHSELNLSSLELGDSALYFCASSPGSGVLSSYEQYFGPGTRLTVT.

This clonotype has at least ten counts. This CDR3 reads CSVTSGRLGGEQFF. The CDR3 nucleotides read TGCAGTGTCACTAGCGGGAGATTAGGGGGTGAGCAGTTCTTC. The V and J genes are TRBV20-1 and TRBJ2-1, with 11 positions matching TRBD2. The germline gives CDR1 DFQATT, CDR2 SNEGSKA (reference sequence). CDR3 length: 14 amino acids. Germline trimming cut 7 bases from V and 9 bases from J; bases unmatched to any gene: 11.

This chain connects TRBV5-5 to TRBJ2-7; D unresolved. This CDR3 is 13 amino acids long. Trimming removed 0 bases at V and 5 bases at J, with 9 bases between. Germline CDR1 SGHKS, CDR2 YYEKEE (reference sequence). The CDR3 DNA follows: TGTGCCAGCAGCTTGGGAAAGGTCCACGAGCAGTACTTC. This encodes CASSLGKVHEQYF.

The CDR3 spells CASSIRSRGSYEQYF. The CDR3 nucleotides read TGTGCCAGTAGTATTCGATCCAGGGGCTCCTACGAGCAGTACTTC. This sequence joins TRBV19 and TRBJ2-7; TRBD1 is a possible D gene (6 bases). Looked up from germline, CDR1 is LNHDA and CDR2 is SQIVND (reference sequence). Between the trimmed V and J ends, which lost 3 bases and 0 bases, there was a span of 12 bases. The CDR3 is made up of 15 amino acids.

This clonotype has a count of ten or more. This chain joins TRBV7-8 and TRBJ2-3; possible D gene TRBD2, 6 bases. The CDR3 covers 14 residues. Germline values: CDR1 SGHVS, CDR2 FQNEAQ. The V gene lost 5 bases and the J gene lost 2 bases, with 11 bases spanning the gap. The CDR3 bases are TGTGCCAGCAGCCCCCGGGACTTCACAGATACGCAGTATTTT. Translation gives CASSPRDFTDTQYF.

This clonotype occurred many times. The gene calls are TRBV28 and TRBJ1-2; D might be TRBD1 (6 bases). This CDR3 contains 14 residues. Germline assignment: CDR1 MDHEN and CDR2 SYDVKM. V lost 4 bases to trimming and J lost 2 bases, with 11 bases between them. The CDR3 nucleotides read TGTGCCAGCAGTTGGGGGGGCAGAAACTATGGCTACACCTTC. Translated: CASSWGGRNYGYTF.